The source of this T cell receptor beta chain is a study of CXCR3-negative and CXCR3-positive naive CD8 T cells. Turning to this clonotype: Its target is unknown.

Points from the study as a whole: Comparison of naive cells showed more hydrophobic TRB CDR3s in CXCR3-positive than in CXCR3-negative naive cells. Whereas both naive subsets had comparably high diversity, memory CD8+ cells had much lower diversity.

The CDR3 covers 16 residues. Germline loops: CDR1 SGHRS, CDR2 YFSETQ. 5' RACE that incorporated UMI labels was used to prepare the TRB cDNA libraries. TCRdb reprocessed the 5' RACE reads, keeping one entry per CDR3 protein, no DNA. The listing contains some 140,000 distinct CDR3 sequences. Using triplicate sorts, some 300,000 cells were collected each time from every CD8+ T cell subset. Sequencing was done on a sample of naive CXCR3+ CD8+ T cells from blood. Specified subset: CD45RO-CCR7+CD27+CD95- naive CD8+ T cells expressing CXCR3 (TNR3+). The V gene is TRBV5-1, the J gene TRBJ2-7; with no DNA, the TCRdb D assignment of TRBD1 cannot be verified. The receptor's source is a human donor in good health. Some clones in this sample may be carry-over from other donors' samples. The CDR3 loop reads CASSLGTGTEFYEQYF.